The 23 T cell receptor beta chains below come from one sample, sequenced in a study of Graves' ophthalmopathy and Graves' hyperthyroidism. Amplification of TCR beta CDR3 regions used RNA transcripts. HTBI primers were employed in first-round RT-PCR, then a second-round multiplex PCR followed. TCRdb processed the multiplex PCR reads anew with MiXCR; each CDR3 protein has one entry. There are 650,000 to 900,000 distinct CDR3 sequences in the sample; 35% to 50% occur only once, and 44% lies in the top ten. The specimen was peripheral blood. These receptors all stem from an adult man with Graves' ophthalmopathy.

The CDR3 DNA follows: TGTGCCAGCAGTAAGGGTAGCGGGAGGATGAACACCGGGGAGCTGTTTTTT. Translating gives CASSKGSGRMNTGELFF. The rearrangement links TRBV7-9 to TRBJ2-2, with 10 bases aligning to TRBD2. The germline gives CDR1 SEHNR, CDR2 FQNEAQ (reference sequence). This CDR3 has 17 residues. V shed 6 bases, J shed 1 base, and the junction held 8 bases outside the gene matches.

CDR3 sequence reads: CASSEEVAGSNTGELFF. The DNA of the CDR3 is TGTGCCAGCAGTGAAGAGGTAGCGGGATCCAACACCGGGGAGCTGTTTTTT. The chain recombines TRBV2 with TRBJ2-2; 8 bases are shared with TRBD2. Trimming took 1 base from V and 2 from J; bases not matched to a gene: 6. Germline V gene data show CDR1 as SNHLY and CDR2 as FYNNEI. The CDR3 extends over 17 amino acids.

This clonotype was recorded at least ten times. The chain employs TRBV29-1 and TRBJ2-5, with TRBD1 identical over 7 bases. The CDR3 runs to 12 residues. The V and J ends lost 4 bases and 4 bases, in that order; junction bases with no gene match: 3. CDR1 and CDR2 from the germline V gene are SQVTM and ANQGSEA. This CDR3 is CSVGQGRETQYF. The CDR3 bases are TGCAGCGTTGGACAGGGTAGAGAGACCCAGTACTTC.

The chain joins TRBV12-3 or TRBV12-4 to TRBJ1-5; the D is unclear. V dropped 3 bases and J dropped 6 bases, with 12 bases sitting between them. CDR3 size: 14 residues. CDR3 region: CASSFKRGGQPQHF. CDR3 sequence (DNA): TGTGCCAGCAGTTTTAAGCGGGGAGGTCAGCCCCAGCATTTT.

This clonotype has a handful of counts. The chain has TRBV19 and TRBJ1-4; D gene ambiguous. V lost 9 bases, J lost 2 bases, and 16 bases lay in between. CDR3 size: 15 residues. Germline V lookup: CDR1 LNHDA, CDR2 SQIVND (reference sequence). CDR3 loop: CASSPVEVTNEKLFF. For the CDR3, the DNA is TGTGCCAGCAGCCCGGTGGAGGTGACTAATGAAAAACTGTTTTTT.

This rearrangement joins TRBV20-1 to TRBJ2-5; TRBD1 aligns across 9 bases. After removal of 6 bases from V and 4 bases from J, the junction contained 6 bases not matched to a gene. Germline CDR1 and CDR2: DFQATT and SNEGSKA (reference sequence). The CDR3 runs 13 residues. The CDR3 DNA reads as TGCAGTGCCGCGAGACAGGGGGGAGAGACCCAGTACTTC. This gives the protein CSAARQGGETQYF.

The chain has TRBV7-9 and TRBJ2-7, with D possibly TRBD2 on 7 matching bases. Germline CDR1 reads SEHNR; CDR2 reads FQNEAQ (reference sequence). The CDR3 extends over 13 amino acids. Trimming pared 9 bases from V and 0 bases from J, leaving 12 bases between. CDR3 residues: CASGRGPSYEQYF. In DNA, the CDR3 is TGTGCCAGTGGGCGGGGGCCCTCCTACGAGCAGTACTTC.

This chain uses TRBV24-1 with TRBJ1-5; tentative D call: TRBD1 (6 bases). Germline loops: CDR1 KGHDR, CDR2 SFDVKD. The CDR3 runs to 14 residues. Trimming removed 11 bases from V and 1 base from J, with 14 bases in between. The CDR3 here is CASSAGASNQPQHF. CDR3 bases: TGTGCCAGCTCAGCAGGGGCCAGCAATCAGCCCCAGCATTTT.

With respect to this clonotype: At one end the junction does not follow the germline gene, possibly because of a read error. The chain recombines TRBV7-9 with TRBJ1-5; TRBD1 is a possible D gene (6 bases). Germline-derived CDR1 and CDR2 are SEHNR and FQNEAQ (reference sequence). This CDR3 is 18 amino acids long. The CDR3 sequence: CASSQDFSGAVSNQPQHF. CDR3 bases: TGCGCCAGCAGCCAAGATTTCTCGGGGGCGGTGAGCAATCAGCCCCAGCATTTT.

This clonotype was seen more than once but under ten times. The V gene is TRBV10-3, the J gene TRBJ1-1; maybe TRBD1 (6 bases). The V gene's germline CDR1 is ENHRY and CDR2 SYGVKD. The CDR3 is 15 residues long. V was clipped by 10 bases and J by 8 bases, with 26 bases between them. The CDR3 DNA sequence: TGTGCCAGCAGGGGCGAGGCGGGGATCCCAAGCGAAGCTTTCTTT. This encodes CASRGEAGIPSEAFF.

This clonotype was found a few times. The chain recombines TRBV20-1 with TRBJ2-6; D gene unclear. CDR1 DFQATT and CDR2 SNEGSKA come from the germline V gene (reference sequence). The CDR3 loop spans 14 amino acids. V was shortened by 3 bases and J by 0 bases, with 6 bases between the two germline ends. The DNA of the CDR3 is TGCAGTGCTAGGCGCAGCTCTGGGGCCAACGTCCTGACTTTC. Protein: CSARRSSGANVLTF.

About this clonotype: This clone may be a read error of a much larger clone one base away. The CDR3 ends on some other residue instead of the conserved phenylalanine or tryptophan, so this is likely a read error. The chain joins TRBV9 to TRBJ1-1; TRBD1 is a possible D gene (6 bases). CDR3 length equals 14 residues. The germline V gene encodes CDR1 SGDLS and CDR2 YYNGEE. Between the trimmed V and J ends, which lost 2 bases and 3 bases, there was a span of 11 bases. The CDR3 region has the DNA TGTGCCAGCAGCGTCCGTGGGGGCGACACTGAAGCTTTCTCT. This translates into CASSVRGGDTEAFS.

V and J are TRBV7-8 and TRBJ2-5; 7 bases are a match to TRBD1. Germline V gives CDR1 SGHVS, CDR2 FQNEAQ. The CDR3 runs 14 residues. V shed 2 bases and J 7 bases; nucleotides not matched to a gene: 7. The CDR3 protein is CASSLKGGLGTQYF. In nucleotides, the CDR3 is TGTGCCAGCAGCTTAAAAGGGGGCCTCGGGACCCAGTACTTC. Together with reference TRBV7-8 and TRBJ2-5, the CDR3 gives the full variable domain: GAGVSQSPRYKVAKRGQDVALRCDPISGHVSLFWYQQALGQGPEFLTYFQNEAQLDKSGLPSDRFFAERPEGSVSTLKIQRTQQEDSAVYLCASSLKGGLGTQYFGPGTRLLVL.

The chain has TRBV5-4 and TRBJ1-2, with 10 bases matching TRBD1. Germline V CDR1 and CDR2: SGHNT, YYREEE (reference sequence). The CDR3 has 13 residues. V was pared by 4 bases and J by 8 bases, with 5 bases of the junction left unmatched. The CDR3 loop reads CASSGDRGWGYTF. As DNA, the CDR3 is TGTGCCAGCAGCGGGGACAGGGGCTGGGGCTACACCTTC.

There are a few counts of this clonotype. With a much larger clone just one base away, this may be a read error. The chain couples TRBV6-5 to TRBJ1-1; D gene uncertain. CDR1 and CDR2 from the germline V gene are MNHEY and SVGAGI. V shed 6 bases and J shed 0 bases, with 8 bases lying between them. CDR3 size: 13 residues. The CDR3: CASSQKMNTEAFF. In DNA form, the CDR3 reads TGTGCCAGCAGCCAGAAGATGAACACTGAAGCTTTCTTT.

The CDR3 reads CSAKLISGGADEQYF. In DNA form, the CDR3 reads TGCAGTGCCAAGCTCATTAGCGGGGGGGCCGACGAGCAGTACTTC. The genes are TRBV20-1 and TRBJ2-7, with 11 bases identical to TRBD2. Trimming took 6 bases from V and 5 from J; bases not matched to a gene: 12. The germline V gene encodes CDR1 DFQATT and CDR2 SNEGSKA (reference sequence). This CDR3 has 15 residues.

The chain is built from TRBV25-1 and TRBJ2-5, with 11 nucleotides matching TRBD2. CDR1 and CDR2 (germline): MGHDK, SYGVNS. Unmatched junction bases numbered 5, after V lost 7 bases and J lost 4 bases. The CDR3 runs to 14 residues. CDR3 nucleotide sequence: TGTGCCAGCACTCCCGGGACTAGCGGAGAGACCCAGTACTTC. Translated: CASTPGTSGETQYF.

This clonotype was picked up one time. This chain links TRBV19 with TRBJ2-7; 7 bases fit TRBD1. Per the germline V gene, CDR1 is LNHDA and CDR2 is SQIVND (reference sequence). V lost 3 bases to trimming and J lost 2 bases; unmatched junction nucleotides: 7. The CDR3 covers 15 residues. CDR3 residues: CASSIGVQGAYEQYF. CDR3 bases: TGTGCCAGTAGTATCGGGGTCCAGGGGGCCTACGAGCAGTACTTC. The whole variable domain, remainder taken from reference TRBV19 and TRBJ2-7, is DGGITQSPKYLFRKEGQNVTLSCEQNLNHDAMYWYRQDPGQGLRLIYYSQIVNDFQKGDIAEGYSVSREKKESFPLTVTSAQKNPTAFYLCASSIGVQGAYEQYFGPGTRLTVT.

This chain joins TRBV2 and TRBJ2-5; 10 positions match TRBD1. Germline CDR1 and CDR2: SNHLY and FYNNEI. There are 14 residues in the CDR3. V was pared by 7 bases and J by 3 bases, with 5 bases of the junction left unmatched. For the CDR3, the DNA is TGTGCCAGCAACCAAGGGACAGGGGAAGAGACCCAGTACTTC. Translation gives CASNQGTGEETQYF.

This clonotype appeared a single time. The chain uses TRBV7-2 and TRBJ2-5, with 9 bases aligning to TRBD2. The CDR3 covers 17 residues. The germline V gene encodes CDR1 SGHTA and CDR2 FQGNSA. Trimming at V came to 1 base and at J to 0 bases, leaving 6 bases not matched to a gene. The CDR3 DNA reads TGTGCCAGCAGCTTAGGGCGACTAGCGGACAACCAAGAGACCCAGTACTTC. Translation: CASSLGRLADNQETQYF. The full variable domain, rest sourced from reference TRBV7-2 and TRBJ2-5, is GAGVSQSPSNKVTEKGKDVELRCDPISGHTALYWYRQSLGQGLEFLIYFQGNSAPDKSGLPSDRFSAERTGGSVSTLTIQRTQQEDSAVYLCASSLGRLADNQETQYFGPGTRLLVL.

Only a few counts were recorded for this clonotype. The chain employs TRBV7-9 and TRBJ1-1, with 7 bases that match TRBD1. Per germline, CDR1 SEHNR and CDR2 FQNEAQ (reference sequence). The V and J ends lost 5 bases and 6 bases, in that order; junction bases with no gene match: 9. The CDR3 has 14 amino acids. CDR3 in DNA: TGTGCCAGCAGCCTGTTAACAGGGGCATCTGAAGCTTTCTTT. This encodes CASSLLTGASEAFF.

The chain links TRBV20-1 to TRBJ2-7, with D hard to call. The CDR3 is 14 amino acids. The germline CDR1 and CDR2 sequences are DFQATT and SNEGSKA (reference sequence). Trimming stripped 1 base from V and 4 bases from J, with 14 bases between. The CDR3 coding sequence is TGCAGTGCTAGAGTTACCGATGGTGGGTACGAGCAGTACTTC. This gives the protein CSARVTDGGYEQYF.

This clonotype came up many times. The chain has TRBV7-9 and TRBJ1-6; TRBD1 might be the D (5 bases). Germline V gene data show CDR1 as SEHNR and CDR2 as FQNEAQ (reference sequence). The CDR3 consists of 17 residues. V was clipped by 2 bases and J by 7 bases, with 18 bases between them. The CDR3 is CASSLYSAGKTNSPLHF. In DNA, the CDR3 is TGTGCCAGCAGCTTATATTCGGCAGGGAAGACCAATTCACCCCTCCACTTT.